This TCR beta chain originates from a study of blood T cell repertoires in COVID-19. The CDR3 covers 14 residues. Germline CDR1 MDHEN, CDR2 SYDVKM. The ends lost 6 bases at V and 6 bases at J; junction bases unmatched: 6. Some clones are missing from TCRdb's copy, which holds only in-frame ones; the method was immunoSEQ multiplex PCR. In the table there are around 200,000 clones, about 88% of which are singletons. Material for sequencing was peripheral blood. This TCR came from a man aged 40-50 years with active or convalescent COVID-19. This chain uses TRBV28 with TRBJ1-4, with 8 nucleotides matching TRBD1. CDR3 residues: CASRTQGVYEKLFF. The CDR3 bases are TGTGCCAGCAGGACACAGGGGGTCTATGAAAAACTGTTTTTT. The full variable domain, rest sourced from reference TRBV28 and TRBJ1-4, is DVKVTQSSRYLVKRTGEKVFLECVQDMDHENMFWYRQDPGLGLRLIYFSYDVKMKEKGDIPEGYSVSREKKERFSLILESASTNQTSMYLCASRTQGVYEKLFFGSGTQLSVL.